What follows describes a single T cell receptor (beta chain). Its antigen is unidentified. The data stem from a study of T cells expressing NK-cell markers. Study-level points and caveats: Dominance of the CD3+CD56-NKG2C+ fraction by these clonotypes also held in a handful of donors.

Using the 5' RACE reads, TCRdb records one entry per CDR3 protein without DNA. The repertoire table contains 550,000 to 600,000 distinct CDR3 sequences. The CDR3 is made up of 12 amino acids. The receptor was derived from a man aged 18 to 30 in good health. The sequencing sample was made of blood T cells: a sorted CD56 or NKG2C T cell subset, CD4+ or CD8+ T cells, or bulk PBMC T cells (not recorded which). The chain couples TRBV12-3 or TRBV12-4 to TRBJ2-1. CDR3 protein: CASRTSRDEQFF.